This T cell receptor (beta chain) is from a study of blood T cell repertoires in COVID-19 (dated by TCRdb to 2018 to 2020). For the study in its entirety: The collaborator samples originated in the United States, Italy and Spain and spanned the acute and convalescent phases of COVID-19. Where available, HLA class I and class II types were obtained from metadata supplied by the sample provider rather than from assay-based typing. The samples were drawn from the first 160 participants of the ongoing ImmuneRACE study and from 950 to 1,500 subjects provided by 6 global collaborators. The material from the prospective study consisted of cDNA or gDNA derived from T cells, B-cell-depleted T cells, or PBMCs. The dataset comprised deeply sampled blood TCRbeta repertoires from subjects exposed to, actively infected with, or recovered from COVID-19. Sample metadata almost always included a de-identified subject ID, COVID-19 status, age in years and sex. The repertoires were released in a freely available public database meant as a resource for research on the immune response to SARS-CoV-2.

Each collaborating institution followed its own protocols to collect whole blood in K2EDTA tubes. For TCRbeta analysis, collaborators shipped samples in one of three forms: frozen whole blood, isolated PBMCs, or DNA extracted from either of those sample types. Compared with germline, V lacks 5 bases and J lacks 7 bases; bases without a gene match: 3. Via the germline V gene, CDR1 is SGHTA and CDR2 FQGTGA. From the cysteine up to the phenylalanine, the CDR3 has a length of 15 residues. Solely the CDR3 DNA is kept, with 45 bases framed from the first base. General findings and caveats noted by the study authors: The amount of clinical and demographic metadata varied by source and participant and was provided uncurated.

A remark on this clone: There is no known antigen for this receptor. The record has no base qualities; no much larger clone is one base away.

The immunoSEQ Assay, a bias-controlled multiplex PCR, was used to amplify TCRbeta CDR3 regions from genomic DNA. Regarding the original processing steps: Nucleated cell counts per sample were estimated from amplification of reference gene primers within the assay. To quantify the absolute abundance of each unique TCRbeta CDR3 rearrangement, sequence reads were collapsed and filtered. For each sample, productive Simpson clonality was calculated by taking the square root of Simpson's diversity index across productive rearrangements. What TCRdb holds here is the immuneACCESS table cut down to in-frame rearrangements. Part of the clones is not present; checked against another copy, under half of the missing clones reflect an unresolved V gene, and the others are unexplained. The DNA gave D and trimming, while V, J and clone size come from that table. The sample contains 150,000 or so clones, about 83% of them found a single time. The top ten clones comprise around 4.6% of the sample.

The V gene is TRBV7-3 and the J gene is TRBJ2-1; TRBD2 aligns with 15 central bases. This TCR was sampled from a human donor in a cohort sampled during active COVID-19. Sequencing input: peripheral blood. CDR3 loop: CASSPGLAGGNEQFF. The DNA sequence follows: TGTGCCAGCAGCCCTGGACTAGCGGGGGGGAATGAGCAGTTCTTC.